Following are 22 T cell receptor beta chains from one sample sequenced in a study of siplizumab effects on memory and regulatory T cells (dated by TCRdb to about 2019). Library preparation used the immunoSEQ multiplex PCR assay. Sourced from immuneACCESS, this table was stored by TCRdb with only in-frame sequences that have V and J called. A share of the clones is absent; for the studies checked, an unresolved V gene accounts for under half, and the remainder has no known explanation. For this sample the table gives about 56,000 clones, of which about 97% were detected only once. Approximately 0.99% of the sample is taken by the ten largest. Material: naive CD8+ T cells sorted from blood. Sample cell subset or site, as interpreted from the label and publication: unstimulated naive T cells. The origin of the receptors is a human donor in good health.

This chain uses TRBV29-1 with TRBJ2-1, with 11 bases fitting TRBD2. Trimming cost V 1 base and J 4 bases; bases outside gene matches: 6. Looked up from germline, CDR1 is SQVTM and CDR2 is ANQGSEA. The CDR3 has 16 amino acids. The CDR3 protein is CSVEGASGRLYNEQFF. The CDR3 DNA follows: TGCAGCGTTGAAGGGGCTAGCGGGAGGTTATACAATGAGCAGTTCTTC.

The rearrangement joins TRBV15 to TRBJ2-5; 12 bases agree with TRBD2. The CDR3 length is 17 residues. V gave up 1 base and J gave up 3 bases; unmatched junction bases: 6. Germline V gene data show CDR1 as LNHNV and CDR2 as YYDKDF (reference sequence). The CDR3 coding sequence is TGTGCCACCAGCAGAGTGCCTAGCGGGAGGGTAAAAGAGACCCAGTACTTC. Translating gives CATSRVPSGRVKETQYF.

The chain employs TRBV7-9 and TRBJ2-2; 10 bases map to TRBD1. The length of the CDR3 is 16 residues. V was pared by 5 bases and J by 6 bases, with 9 bases of the junction left unmatched. The V gene's germline CDR1 is SEHNR and CDR2 FQNEAQ (reference sequence). CDR3 sequence reads: CASSKRQGARAGELFF. CDR3 nucleotides: TGTGCCAGCAGCAAAAGACAGGGGGCACGGGCCGGGGAGCTGTTTTTT.

The rearrangement uses TRBV10-3 and TRBJ1-5; 9 positions match TRBD1. The V and J ends lost 10 bases and 0 bases, in that order; junction bases with no gene match: 10. CDR1 is ENHRY and CDR2 is SYGVKD in the germline V gene. The CDR3 has 16 amino acids. The CDR3 nucleotides are TGTGCCACAGCCGGGACAGGGCCATATAGCAATCAGCCCCAGCATTTT. Translation: CATAGTGPYSNQPQHF.

The J gene is TRBJ2-3, the V gene TRBV29-1; perhaps D is TRBD1 or TRBD2 (5 bases each). V lost 6 bases and J 5 bases, leaving 15 bases between the germline ends. Germline CDR1 is SQVTM and CDR2 is ANQGSEA. The CDR3 is made up of 13 amino acids. The CDR3 reads CSVAKGAGDTQYF. CDR3 DNA sequence: TGCAGCGTCGCCAAAGGGGCGGGAGATACGCAGTATTTT.

The V and J genes are TRBV29-1 and TRBJ1-2; 9 bases are shared with TRBD1. V lost 2 bases, J lost 4 bases, and 8 bases stayed unmatched. CDR3 length: 15 residues. CDR1 and CDR2 from the germline V gene are SQVTM and ANQGSEA. CDR3 DNA sequence: TGCAGCGTTGAACCACAGGGGGCGGGAGGCTATGGCTACACCTTC. Translation gives CSVEPQGAGGYGYTF.

The CDR3 coding sequence is TGCGCCAGCAGCCAAGATTATAGCAATCAGCCCCAGCATTTT. Translation: CASSQDYSNQPQHF. This chain uses TRBV4-3 with TRBJ1-5; D call uncertain. This CDR3 contains 14 residues. Germline-derived CDR1 and CDR2 are LGHNA and YSLEER. Trimming shortened V by 0 bases and J by 0 bases, and 3 bases separated the two germline ends.

The chain combines TRBV9 with TRBJ2-7; D is unclear. This CDR3 has 14 amino acids. Germline V gives CDR1 SGDLS, CDR2 YYNGEE. The V and J ends lost 0 bases and 5 bases respectively, with 12 bases between them. The CDR3 spells CASSVGPLYDEQYF. CDR3 DNA: TGTGCCAGCAGCGTAGGCCCCCTATACGACGAGCAGTACTTC.

The V call is TRBV10-2, the J call TRBJ2-5, with no clear D. Germline V gene lookup returns CDR1 WSHSY and CDR2 SAAADI. The CDR3 runs to 10 residues. V was shortened by 8 bases and J by 5 bases, with 6 bases between the two germline ends. The DNA for the CDR3 is TGCGCCAGCCTAGGGGAGACCCAGTACTTC. This translates into CASLGETQYF.

V gene TRBV6-1 combines with J gene TRBJ2-7; 7 bases map to TRBD2. V was clipped by 2 bases and J by 10 bases; unmatched bases: 20. There are 17 residues in the CDR3. Looked up from germline, CDR1 is MNHNS and CDR2 is SASEGT. CDR3 coding DNA: TGTGCCAGCAGTGAATTGGCCCTTTTTACGGCGGGAGAAGAACAGTACTTC. Translation: CASSELALFTAGEEQYF.

V gene TRBV27 combines with J gene TRBJ2-3; unclear D gene. This CDR3 region has 14 residues. Germline CDR1 and CDR2: MNHEY and SMNVEV (reference sequence). The V end was cut by 8 bases, the J end by 2 bases, with 14 bases between. The CDR3 DNA reads as TGTGCCAGCGGTCCGAATTTAGTCACAGATACGCAGTATTTT. Translating it yields CASGPNLVTDTQYF.

The chain combines TRBV9 with TRBJ2-3; the D is unclear. CDR1 is SGDLS, CDR2 YYNGEE, per germline. The CDR3 runs 15 residues. V gave up 0 bases and J gave up 0 bases, with 8 bases separating them. The chain's CDR3 is CASSVGGASTDTQYF. The CDR3, as DNA: TGTGCCAGCAGCGTAGGAGGCGCTAGCACAGATACGCAGTATTTT.

J is TRBJ1-5 and V is TRBV6-5, with D tentatively TRBD1 (6 bases). CDR1 MNHEY and CDR2 SVGAGI come from the germline V gene. The length of the CDR3 is 14 residues. The germline V and J ends were trimmed by 3 bases and 5 bases, with 11 bases remaining between them. The DNA of the CDR3 is TGTGCCAGCAGTTATGGGGGGCTCGATCAGCCCCAGCATTTT. Protein product: CASSYGGLDQPQHF.

This rearrangement joins TRBV30 to TRBJ2-1; the match to TRBD2 covers 11 bases. The CDR3 runs 13 residues. V shed 6 bases, J shed 8 bases, and the junction held 6 bases outside the gene matches. Germline V gene lookup returns CDR1 GTSNPN and CDR2 SVGIG (reference sequence). The CDR3 nucleotides are TGTGCCTGCGAGCTAGCGGGAGGCGATGAGCAGTTCTTC. Translation: CACELAGGDEQFF.

The chain employs TRBV4-3 and TRBJ1-2; 7 nucleotides align to TRBD1. CDR3 length equals 17 residues. V was clipped by 0 bases and J by 3 bases; unmatched bases: 10. Germline CDR1 reads LGHNA; CDR2 reads YSLEER. The CDR3 DNA sequence: TGCGCCAGCAGCCAAGAAGCGACAGGGAAGAACTACTATGGCTACACCTTC. This translates into CASSQEATGKNYYGYTF.

J is TRBJ2-6 and V is TRBV6-1; tentative D call: TRBD2 (7 bases). V gave up 4 bases and J gave up 2 bases, with 15 bases separating them. Germline V lookup: CDR1 MNHNS, CDR2 SASEGT. The CDR3 is made up of 17 amino acids. The CDR3 sequence: CASSANTGTTGANVLTF. DNA for the CDR3: TGTGCCAGCAGTGCGAACACAGGGACTACTGGGGCCAACGTCCTGACTTTC.

This chain links TRBV4-1 with TRBJ2-7; tentative D call: TRBD2 (5 bases). This CDR3 is 15 amino acids long. Germline V CDR1 and CDR2: MGHRA, YSYEKL. The germline V and J ends were trimmed by 0 bases and 2 bases, with 11 bases remaining between them. CDR3 in DNA: TGCGCCAGCAGCCAAGAGGAGAGGGTTACCTACGAGCAGTACTTC. This codes for CASSQEERVTYEQYF.

J is TRBJ2-3 and V is TRBV25-1; D ambiguous. Per germline, CDR1 MGHDK and CDR2 SYGVNS. The CDR3 extends over 13 amino acids. V was shortened by 4 bases and J by 1 base, with 6 bases between the two germline ends. The CDR3 nucleotides are TGTGCCAGCAGTGCTTCAGGCACAGATACGCAGTATTTT. Translation: CASSASGTDTQYF.

The J gene is TRBJ1-2, the V gene TRBV7-9, with a tentative D call TRBD1 (5 bases). The CDR3 contains 16 residues. Germline V CDR1 and CDR2: SEHNR, FQNEAQ (reference sequence). With 5 bases removed from V and 8 bases from J, the gap between germline ends came to 24 bases. CDR3 sequence reads: CASSQTLGTEGLGYTF. CDR3 coding DNA: TGTGCCAGCAGCCAAACCCTTGGGACGGAGGGTCTCGGCTACACCTTC.

V usage is TRBV5-4 and J usage is TRBJ1-1; D unresolved. V was trimmed by 4 bases and J by 4 bases, leaving 14 bases between them. This CDR3 is built from 14 residues. CDR1 and CDR2 from the germline V gene are SGHNT and YYREEE (reference sequence). This CDR3 reads CASSVRVRGTEAFF. CDR3 nucleotides: TGTGCCAGCAGCGTTAGGGTCCGTGGCACTGAAGCTTTCTTT. Variable domain in full (rest from reference TRBV5-4 and TRBJ1-1): ETGVTQSPTHLIKTRGQQVTLRCSSQSGHNTVSWYQQALGQGPQFIFQYYREEENGRGNFPPRFSGLQFPNYSSELNVNALELDDSALYLCASSVRVRGTEAFFGQGTRLTVV.

The gene calls are TRBV19 and TRBJ2-5; D possibly corresponds to TRBD1 (5 bases). Germline-derived CDR1 and CDR2 are LNHDA and SQIVND (reference sequence). V was cut by 3 bases and J by 5 bases, with 7 bases left in between. The length of the CDR3 is 12 residues. CDR3 nucleotides: TGTGCCAGTAGTATGGGGCCGGAGACCCAGTACTTC. Its protein is CASSMGPETQYF.

V and J are TRBV27 and TRBJ2-5; D gene unclear. This CDR3 has 13 amino acids. V lost 6 bases to trimming and J lost 2 bases, with 10 bases between them. Germline values: CDR1 MNHEY, CDR2 SMNVEV (reference sequence). The CDR3, as DNA: TGTGCCAGCAGCTTTGGGCGGCAAGAGACCCAGTACTTC. Amino acids: CASSFGRQETQYF.